This T cell receptor (beta chain) emerged from a study of CD8+ T cells in alopecia areata. Study observations and caveats: Among the 100 top clones, expanded CD8+ clones, like scalp clonality, were significantly decreased by tofacitinib.

To note about this clone: Its specificity is not known.

Indicated treatment: oral pan-JAK inhibitor, 5-10 mg twice daily. Specimens obtained from alopecia areata patients comprised lesional scalp punch biopsies and peripheral blood. Trimming cost V 7 bases and J 0 bases, with 13 bases left between them. CDR1 and CDR2 (germline): SQVTM, ANQGSEA. This CDR3 comprises 13 residues. In each case, RNA was isolated and then reverse transcribed into cDNA as the sequencing template. Clones were read by immunoSEQ multiplex PCR, and TCRdb kept only the in-frame ones, dropping some. The table has roughly 64,000 clones, 46% seen once. The rearrangement joins TRBV29-1 to TRBJ2-7; the D is unclear. The TCR originated in a human donor with alopecia areata. Sequencing used CD8+ T cells sorted from blood, obtained around week 36, from a patient treated with tofacitinib. The CDR3: CSASSLSSYEQYF. Here the CDR3 DNA reads TGCAGCGCGTCCAGTTTAAGCTCCTACGAGCAGTACTTC.